The next 32 T cell receptor beta chains were all read from a single sample in a study of blood T cells in healthy people across ages. A second PCR, run for about 7 to 11 cycles, used a sample-barcoded 5' primer plus a J-beta primer mix. TCRdb reprocessed the 5' RACE reads via MiXCR and lists one record per CDR3 protein. The table has some 880,000 distinct CDR3 sequences, under 40% seen once. Sequencing was performed on blood. These receptors all stem from a man aged 18-30 years in good health.

This clonotype has only a few counts. This CDR3 is CASSFSENTGELFF. CDR3 bases: TGTGCCAGCAGTTTCTCGGAGAACACCGGGGAGCTGTTTTTT. The V and J genes are TRBV12-3 or TRBV12-4 and TRBJ2-2; no firm D call. CDR3 size: 14 residues. The V and J ends lost 3 bases and 1 base respectively, with 6 bases between them.

This clonotype was seen at least ten times. The junction departs from germline at one end; a sequencing error may be responsible. This chain joins TRBV5-1 and TRBJ2-7, with 9 bases lining up with TRBD1. CDR3 length: 14 amino acids. Germline V lookup: CDR1 SGHRS, CDR2 YFSETQ. In nucleotides, the CDR3 is TGTGCCAGCAGCCCGGACAGGGGTTCCTACGAGCAGTACTTC. Amino acids: CASSPDRGSYEQYF.

At least ten counts were recorded for this clonotype. The chain employs TRBV12-3 or TRBV12-4 and TRBJ1-2; no clear D gene. CDR3 length: 11 amino acids. Trimming took 3 bases from V and 5 from J, leaving 4 bases between them. This CDR3 is CASSFGYGYTF. The CDR3 DNA is TGTGCCAGCAGTTTCGGTTATGGCTACACCTTC.

This clonotype was detected only a few times. V is TRBV5-1 and J is TRBJ2-2; TRBD2 matches at 10 bases. The germline V gene has CDR1 SGHRS and CDR2 YFSETQ. J lost 2 bases, V lost 6 bases, and 7 bases had no gene match. The length of the CDR3 is 16 residues. CDR3 DNA: TGCGCCAGCAAGTCACTAGCGGGGACTAACACCGGGGAGCTGTTTTTT. It encodes CASKSLAGTNTGELFF.

The chain links TRBV2 to TRBJ2-3, with a tentative D call TRBD2 (6 bases). The CDR3 has 15 residues. CDR1 is SNHLY and CDR2 is FYNNEI in the germline V gene. Trimming removed 6 bases from V and 1 base from J, with 14 bases in between. DNA of the CDR3: TGTGCCAGCAGCCGGGACTCCGGGGGCACAGATACGCAGTATTTT. Translation gives CASSRDSGGTDTQYF.

This clonotype was recorded a few times. This chain uses TRBV20-1 with TRBJ1-2; no definite D call. The CDR3 totals 14 residues. V was clipped by 1 base and J by 3 bases, with 12 bases between them. CDR1 DFQATT and CDR2 SNEGSKA come from the germline V gene (reference sequence). CDR3: CSARASHRDYGYTF. CDR3 bases: TGCAGTGCTAGAGCTAGTCACCGTGACTATGGCTACACCTTC.

This clonotype was picked up a small number of times. The chain recombines TRBV6-5 with TRBJ2-3; D assignment may be TRBD1 or TRBD2 (5 bases each). The V end was cut by 10 bases, the J end by 3 bases, with 20 bases between. Per germline, CDR1 MNHEY and CDR2 SVGAGI. The CDR3 has 15 residues. The CDR3 region is CATGKGRYRTDTQYF. In DNA, the CDR3 is TGTGCCACCGGAAAGGGACGGTATCGAACAGATACGCAGTATTTT.

This clonotype has just a few counts. This rearrangement joins TRBV4-3 to TRBJ2-3; D is possibly TRBD2 (5 bases). Germline V lookup: CDR1 LGHNA, CDR2 YSLEER. V lost 2 bases, J lost 1 base, and 19 bases lay in between. This CDR3 comprises 18 residues. CDR3 sequence (DNA): TGCGCCAGCAGCCAACAACCCTGGACTCTCGAAGGCACAGATACGCAGTATTTT. This sequence encodes CASSQQPWTLEGTDTQYF.

The V gene is TRBV7-2, the J gene TRBJ1-5; 9 bases line up with TRBD1. Germline CDR1 is SGHTA and CDR2 is FQGNSA. This CDR3 has 19 residues. Losses at the gene ends were 0 bases for V and 2 bases for J; bases not matched to a gene: 11. The CDR3 DNA sequence: TGTGCCAGCAGCTTAGCGCTTGGGACAGGGACTTATGGCAATCAGCCCCAGCATTTT. Its protein product is CASSLALGTGTYGNQPQHF.

The V and J genes are TRBV20-1 and TRBJ2-1; 8 nucleotides line up with TRBD1. Near its end, the DNA agrees better with TRBJ2-7, so the J call may be wrong. The CDR3 consists of 16 residues. The germline V gene encodes CDR1 DFQATT and CDR2 SNEGSKA (reference sequence). CDR3 bases: TGCAGTGCTAGGACCGGGACAGGCGGTCGATACAATGAGCAGTACTTC. It is translated as CSARTGTGGRYNEQYF.

This rearrangement joins TRBV20-1 to TRBJ2-4, with D perhaps TRBD2 (6 bases). The better agreement between TRBJ2-7 and the DNA end casts doubt on the J call. CDR1 and CDR2 (germline): DFQATT, SNEGSKA (reference sequence). CDR3 size: 11 residues. CDR3 bases: TGCAGTAACGGGGGTGGCTACGAGCAGTACTTC. Its protein product is CSNGGGYEQYF.

This clonotype was counted only a few times. The chain couples TRBV18 to TRBJ1-2; D remains ambiguous. The CDR3 loop spans 13 amino acids. V gave up 4 bases and J gave up 3 bases, with 9 bases separating them. Germline values: CDR1 KGHSH, CDR2 LQKENI. CDR3 in DNA: TGTGCCAGCTCACATAGAACAGACTATGGCTACACCTTC. Protein sequence: CASSHRTDYGYTF. Based on the CDR3 plus reference TRBV18 and TRBJ1-2, the full variable domain is NAGVMQNPRHLVRRRGQEARLRCSPMKGHSHVYWYRQLPEEGLKFMVYLQKENIIDESGMPKERFSAEFPKEGPSILRIQQVVRGDSAAYFCASSHRTDYGYTFGSGTRLTVV.

This clonotype was detected only a few times. This chain uses TRBV12-3 or TRBV12-4 with TRBJ2-6; TRBD1 agrees at 10 bases. This CDR3 contains 19 residues. V lost 10 bases and J lost 2; bases outside the gene matches: 17. CDR3 loop: CATTYPTGGASPGANVLTF. The CDR3 nucleotides read TGTGCCACTACGTACCCGACAGGGGGCGCTTCCCCTGGGGCCAACGTCCTGACTTTC.

The chain has TRBV18 and TRBJ2-1; no clear D gene. Trimming removed 6 bases from V and 1 base from J, with 13 bases in between. Germline V gives CDR1 KGHSH, CDR2 LQKENI. This CDR3 has 15 amino acids. Here the CDR3 reads CASSTEQNSYNEQFF. The CDR3 DNA sequence: TGTGCCAGCTCCACAGAGCAAAATTCCTACAATGAGCAGTTCTTC.

CDR3 protein: CASSLLAPNNEQFF. The DNA for the CDR3 is TGTGCCAGCAGCTTATTGGCTCCCAACAATGAGCAGTTCTTC. V usage is TRBV7-2 and J usage is TRBJ2-1, with D uncertain. The V and J ends lost 2 bases and 5 bases respectively, with 10 bases between them. CDR1 SGHTA and CDR2 FQGNSA come from the germline V gene. CDR3 length: 14 residues.

A word on this clonotype: A much more abundant neighbour one base away suggests this may be a read error. The rearrangement joins TRBV7-2 to TRBJ1-2; TRBD1 might be the D (6 bases). The germline CDR1 and CDR2 sequences are SGHTA and FQGNSA. The CDR3 runs to 15 residues. CDR3 sequence (DNA): TGTGCCAGCAGCTTCTATCGGGGGCTGGACTATGACTACACCTTC. Translating gives CASSFYRGLDYDYTF. Using reference TRBV7-2 and TRBJ1-2 for the parts outside the CDR3, the full variable domain is GAGVSQSPSNKVTEKGKDVELRCDPISGHTALYWYRQSLGQGLEFLIYFQGNSAPDKSGLPSDRFSAERTGGSVSTLTIQRTQQEDSAVYLCASSFYRGLDYDYTFGSGTRLTVV.

The CDR3 loop is CATSVDRGIFYGYTF. As DNA, the CDR3 is TGTGCCACCAGCGTCGACAGGGGTATCTTCTATGGCTACACCTTC. The chain recombines TRBV15 with TRBJ1-2; TRBD1 matches 8 bases. Germline CDR1 LNHNV, CDR2 YYDKDF (reference sequence). This CDR3 contains 15 residues. After removal of 5 bases from V and 4 bases from J, the junction contained 9 bases not matched to a gene.

This clonotype was detected many times. The J gene is TRBJ2-1, the V gene TRBV24-1; 12 nucleotides match TRBD1. Germline V gene sequence: CDR1 KGHDR, CDR2 SFDVKD. V lost 12 bases, J lost 9 bases, and 8 bases stayed unmatched. This CDR3 is built from 13 residues. CDR3 DNA: TGTGCCTCCGCGGGACAGGGGGCGTTTGAGCAGTTCTTC. This encodes CASAGQGAFEQFF.

This clonotype was found many times. The rearrangement uses TRBV5-1 and TRBJ2-7; 8 bases are shared with TRBD1. CDR3 size: 15 residues. V was clipped by 5 bases and J by 1 base; unmatched bases: 8. Germline CDR1 reads SGHRS; CDR2 reads YFSETQ. The CDR3 sequence is CASRRGQGISYEQYF. As DNA, the CDR3 is TGCGCCAGCAGAAGAGGACAGGGAATTTCCTACGAGCAGTACTTC.

V gene TRBV12-3 or TRBV12-4 combines with J gene TRBJ2-7, with 8 positions matching TRBD1. Trimming removed 11 bases from V and 3 bases from J; junction bases left unmatched: 21. The CDR3 spans 17 residues. As DNA, the CDR3 is TGTGCCTCCTCCATCAGCCAGGGGGCCCCCCTCTTCTACGAGCAGTACTTC. This gives the protein CASSISQGAPLFYEQYF.

This clonotype showed up just a few times. CDR3 region: CASAWGQGYYGYTF. The CDR3 DNA sequence: TGTGCCAGCGCATGGGGACAGGGGTACTATGGCTACACCTTC. This rearrangement joins TRBV6-5 to TRBJ1-2, with 10 positions matching TRBD1. This CDR3 comprises 14 residues. J lost 3 bases, V lost 8 bases, and 6 bases had no gene match. CDR1 and CDR2 (germline): MNHEY, SVGAGI.

The sample holds a few counts of this clonotype. The chain joins TRBV5-1 to TRBJ1-2; unclear D gene. This CDR3 region has 18 residues. Trimming took 4 bases from V and 4 from J, leaving 26 bases between them. Germline loops: CDR1 SGHRS, CDR2 YFSETQ. CDR3 nucleotides: TGCGCCAGCAGCCCGGAATACTGGCAGGCCCTTTGGGGCTATGGCTACACCTTC. This sequence encodes CASSPEYWQALWGYGYTF.

This clonotype was counted between two and nine times. V gene TRBV6-2 or TRBV6-3 combines with J gene TRBJ1-1; D unresolved. This CDR3 spans 13 amino acids. Trimming stripped 5 bases from V and 11 bases from J, with 18 bases between. CDR1 is MNHEY and CDR2 is SVGEGT in the germline V gene. For the CDR3, the DNA is TGTGCCAGCAGTCCCTATGGACCCGACGGGGCTTTCTTT. Translated, it gives CASSPYGPDGAFF.

This clonotype came up a few times. The rearrangement joins TRBV20-1 to TRBJ1-1; D ambiguous. V gave up 0 bases and J gave up 1 base, with 15 bases separating them. CDR1 DFQATT and CDR2 SNEGSKA come from the germline V gene (reference sequence). The CDR3 spans 16 residues. The CDR3 coding sequence is TGCAGTGCTAGAGAAGGGATACGCAGATCGAACACTGAAGCTTTCTTT. As protein: CSAREGIRRSNTEAFF.

In its sample, this clonotype was seen a few times. The chain carries TRBV29-1 and TRBJ1-2; D not resolved. The germline V and J ends were trimmed by 3 bases and 4 bases, with 15 bases remaining between them. The CDR3 length is 14 residues. CDR1 is SQVTM and CDR2 is ANQGSEA in the germline V gene. The CDR3 bases are TGCAGCGTTGAGGAATCTAAGGCCCTCTATGGCTACACCTTC. Translated: CSVEESKALYGYTF.

This clonotype came up once. The chain combines TRBV28 with TRBJ2-1, with 12 positions matching TRBD2. The V gene's germline CDR1 is MDHEN and CDR2 SYDVKM. V lost 1 base to trimming and J lost 8 bases; unmatched junction nucleotides: 18. The CDR3 sequence is 20 residues long. CDR3 coding DNA: TGTGCCAGCAGTTTATTCAACAGGAGAGGACTAGCGGGGAGATATGATGAGCAGTTCTTC. Its protein is CASSLFNRRGLAGRYDEQFF.

The V call is TRBV15, the J call TRBJ1-1; D unresolved. Germline V gives CDR1 LNHNV, CDR2 YYDKDF (reference sequence). CDR3 length: 16 residues. Trimming stripped 0 bases from V and 2 bases from J, with 13 bases between. The CDR3 region is CATSRDAGRFNTEAFF. In nucleotides, the CDR3 is TGTGCCACCAGCAGAGATGCGGGCCGATTTAACACTGAAGCTTTCTTT.

The J gene is TRBJ2-3, the V gene TRBV7-2; 11 bases map to TRBD2. This CDR3 is built from 17 residues. The germline CDR1 and CDR2 sequences are SGHTA and FQGNSA. The V segment lost 4 bases and the J segment 2 bases; nucleotides outside the gene matches: 8. The CDR3 coding sequence is TGTGCCAGCAGCTCCCTGACTAGCGGGGACTACACAGATACGCAGTATTTT. Translating it yields CASSSLTSGDYTDTQYF. Supplemented by reference TRBV7-2 and TRBJ2-3, the full variable domain reads GAGVSQSPSNKVTEKGKDVELRCDPISGHTALYWYRQSLGQGLEFLIYFQGNSAPDKSGLPSDRFSAERTGGSVSTLTIQRTQQEDSAVYLCASSSLTSGDYTDTQYFGPGTRLTVL.

V gene TRBV6-2 or TRBV6-3 combines with J gene TRBJ1-6; possibly TRBD1 for D (5 bases). V gave up 7 bases and J gave up 6 bases, with 13 bases separating them. The CDR3 sequence is 14 residues long. Germline V gives CDR1 MNHEY, CDR2 SVGEGT. The CDR3 here is CASTPGRINSPLHF. DNA of the CDR3: TGTGCCAGCACCCCGGGACGGATTAATTCACCCCTCCACTTT.

This clonotype turned up a few times. The CDR3 nucleotides are TGTGCCACCAGCACCGGGGACACCTCTTATGGCTACACCTTC. Translating it yields CATSTGDTSYGYTF. The chain has TRBV15 and TRBJ1-2; D is possibly TRBD1 (6 bases). There are 14 residues in the CDR3. In germline, CDR1 is LNHNV, CDR2 YYDKDF (reference sequence). The V end was cut by 4 bases, the J end by 5 bases, with 14 bases between.

The V call is TRBV4-2, the J call TRBJ2-5; tentatively, D is TRBD1 or TRBD2 (5 bases each). In germline, CDR1 is LGHNA, CDR2 YNFKEQ. This CDR3 is built from 15 residues. Trimming shortened V by 1 base and J by 11 bases, and 20 bases separated the two germline ends. The CDR3 spells CASSQGGSGGNEQYF. The CDR3 DNA sequence: TGTGCCAGCAGCCAAGGGGGGTCAGGAGGCAATGAGCAGTACTTC.

The sample holds a few counts of this clonotype. The chain uses TRBV9 and TRBJ2-7; D perhaps matches TRBD1 (7 bases). V shed 3 bases and J shed 1 base, with 14 bases lying between them. In germline, CDR1 is SGDLS, CDR2 YYNGEE. This CDR3 region has 15 residues. The CDR3, as DNA: TGTGCCAGCAGCGCTACAGGGGAGGCATCCTACGAGCAGTACTTC. Encoded protein: CASSATGEASYEQYF.